The 5 T cell receptor beta chains listed next were all sequenced from one sample in a study of cytomegalovirus exposure and HLA in healthy donors. TCRdb keeps only in-frame clones here, not all; method: immunoSEQ multiplex PCR. The repertoire holds 250,000 to 300,000 clones, with around 91% as singletons. Sequencing used PBMCs. The receptors were gathered from a woman aged 18-30 years in good health and CMV-seronegative.

This chain links TRBV29-1 with TRBJ2-7; 10 bases align to TRBD1. This CDR3 comprises 15 residues. The V and J ends lost 1 base and 7 bases, in that order; junction bases with no gene match: 10. Germline-derived CDR1 and CDR2 are SQVTM and ANQGSEA. CDR3 in DNA: TGCAGCGTTGAAGGGGGGGACAGGGGTCCAAGGGAGCAGTACTTC. Encoded protein: CSVEGGDRGPREQYF.

V is TRBV7-2 and J is TRBJ2-3; 7 bases match TRBD1. Germline trimming cut 6 bases from V and 4 bases from J; bases unmatched to any gene: 10. Germline-derived CDR1 and CDR2 are SGHTA and FQGNSA. This CDR3 is built from 15 residues. DNA of the CDR3: TGTGCCAGCAGTTCCCAGGGGGTAGGGGCAGATACGCAGTATTTT. Amino acid sequence: CASSSQGVGADTQYF.

The CDR3 DNA reads as TGTGCCACCAGCAGAGATCCAGGGGGCACTGAAGCTTTCTTT. Translating it yields CATSRDPGGTEAFF. The rearrangement uses TRBV15 and TRBJ1-1; TRBD1 aligns across 7 bases. There are 14 residues in the CDR3. V lost 0 bases and J lost 4; bases outside the gene matches: 2. Germline assignment: CDR1 LNHNV and CDR2 YYDKDF (reference sequence).

For the CDR3, the DNA is TGTGCCAGCAGTTACACCATTATCACTAGCGGGTACACAGATACGCAGTATTTT. It is translated as CASSYTIITSGYTDTQYF. The gene calls are TRBV28 and TRBJ2-3; 9 bases are a match to TRBD2. Unmatched junction bases numbered 13, after V lost 4 bases and J lost 2 bases. CDR3 length equals 18 residues. Germline V CDR1 and CDR2: MDHEN, SYDVKM.

The rearrangement links TRBV7-8 to TRBJ2-7; TRBD2 aligns across 14 bases. This CDR3 is built from 15 residues. In germline, CDR1 is SGHVS, CDR2 FQNEAQ. The trim removed 5 bases at V and 4 bases at J, leaving 4 bases unmatched. The CDR3 DNA reads TGTGCCAGCAGCCCTGGACTAGCGGGGGGATACGAGCAGTACTTC. Amino acids: CASSPGLAGGYEQYF.